The source of this T cell receptor beta chain is a study of cytomegalovirus exposure and HLA in healthy donors. Points from the study as a whole: Cytomegalovirus-associated TCR beta chains were listed, numbering more than 150. A later analysis reported that several of the most significant clusters appeared to be linked to common viral pathogens, among them Epstein-Barr virus. It was reportedly the case that the classifier diagnosed cytomegalovirus status with high specificity and sensitivity.

This clone was counted once. Its antigen is not known. Trimming removed 3 bases at V and 1 base at J, with 6 bases between. CDR1 LNHDA and CDR2 SQIVND come from the germline V gene (reference sequence). The CDR3 extends over 14 amino acids. Primers included in the PCR were 60 Vbeta and 13 Jbeta primers. In the study's own analysis: Unique TCR beta chains totaled some 78 million in a later count, with around 10 million of them shared. Method: immunoSEQ multiplex PCR; TCRdb's copy keeps in-frame clones and lacks some. V, J and clone size are those of that table, while D and trimming were read from the DNA. The sample yields about 85,000 clones, roughly 80% seen once.

The sequenced sample was PBMCs. The chain uses TRBV19 and TRBJ1-4; D is unclear. The receptor was derived from a woman in her forties or fifties in good health and CMV-seropositive. The CDR3: CASSISGTNEKLFF. The CDR3 coding sequence is TGTGCCAGTAGTATCTCAGGAACTAATGAAAAACTGTTTTTT.